This T cell receptor (beta chain) was recovered during a study of blood T cell repertoires in COVID-19. Here immunoSEQ multiplex PCR was the method, and the copy in TCRdb shows in-frame clones only, minus some. The table records about 74,000 clones, around nine tenths of them present only once. With regard to this clone: Other nucleotide sequences in the sample specify the same CDR3.

Sequencing was carried out using peripheral blood. The clonotype originates from a man between 65 and 85 years old with active or convalescent COVID-19.

CDR3 amino acids: CASNPTGATDTQYF. CDR3 in DNA: TGTGCCAGTAACCCAACAGGAGCCACAGATACGCAGTATTTT. The V call is TRBV19, the J call TRBJ2-3; D is possibly TRBD1 (5 bases). Germline V gene lookup returns CDR1 LNHDA and CDR2 SQIVND (reference sequence). Trimming left V 7 bases short and J 2 bases short, with 13 bases between. CDR3 length equals 14 residues.